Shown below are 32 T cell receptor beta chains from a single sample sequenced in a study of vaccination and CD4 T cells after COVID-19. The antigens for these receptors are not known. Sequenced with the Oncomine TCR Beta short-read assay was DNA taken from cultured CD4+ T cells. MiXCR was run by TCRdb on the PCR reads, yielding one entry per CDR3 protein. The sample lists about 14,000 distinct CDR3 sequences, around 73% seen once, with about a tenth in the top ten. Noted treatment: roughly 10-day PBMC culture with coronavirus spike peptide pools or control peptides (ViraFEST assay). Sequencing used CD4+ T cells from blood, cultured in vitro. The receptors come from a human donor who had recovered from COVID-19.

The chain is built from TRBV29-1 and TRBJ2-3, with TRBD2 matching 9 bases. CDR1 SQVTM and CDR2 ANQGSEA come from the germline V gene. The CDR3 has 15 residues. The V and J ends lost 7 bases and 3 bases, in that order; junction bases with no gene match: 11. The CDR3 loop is CSAEGVAGATDTQYF. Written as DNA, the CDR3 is TGCAGCGCAGAAGGGGTAGCGGGAGCAACAGATACGCAGTATTTT.

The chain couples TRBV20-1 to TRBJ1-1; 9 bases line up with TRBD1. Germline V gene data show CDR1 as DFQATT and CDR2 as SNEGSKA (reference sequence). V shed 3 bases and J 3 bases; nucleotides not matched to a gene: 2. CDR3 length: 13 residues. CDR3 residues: CSARDRGYTEAFF. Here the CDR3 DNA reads TGCAGTGCTAGGGACAGGGGATACACTGAAGCTTTCTTT.

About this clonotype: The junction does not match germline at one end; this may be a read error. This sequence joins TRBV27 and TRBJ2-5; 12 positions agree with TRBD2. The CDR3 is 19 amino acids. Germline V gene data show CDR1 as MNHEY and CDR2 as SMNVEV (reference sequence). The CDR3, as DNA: TGTGCCAGCAGTGCACGCCCACCACTAGCGGGAGGACCACAAGAGACCCAGTGCTTC. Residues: CASSARPPLAGGPQETQCF.

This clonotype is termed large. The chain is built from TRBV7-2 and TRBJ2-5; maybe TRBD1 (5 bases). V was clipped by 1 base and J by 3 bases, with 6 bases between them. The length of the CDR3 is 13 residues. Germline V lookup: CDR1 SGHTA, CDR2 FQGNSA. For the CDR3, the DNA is TGTGCCAGCAGCTTAGTCAGGGAAGAGACCCAGTACTTC. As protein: CASSLVREETQYF.

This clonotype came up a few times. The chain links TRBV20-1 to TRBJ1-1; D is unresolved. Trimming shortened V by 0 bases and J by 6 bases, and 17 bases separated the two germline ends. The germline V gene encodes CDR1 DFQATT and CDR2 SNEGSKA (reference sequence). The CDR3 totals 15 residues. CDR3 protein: CSARDRPNPRAEAFF. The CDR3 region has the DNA TGCAGTGCTAGAGATCGCCCCAACCCCCGCGCTGAAGCTTTCTTT.

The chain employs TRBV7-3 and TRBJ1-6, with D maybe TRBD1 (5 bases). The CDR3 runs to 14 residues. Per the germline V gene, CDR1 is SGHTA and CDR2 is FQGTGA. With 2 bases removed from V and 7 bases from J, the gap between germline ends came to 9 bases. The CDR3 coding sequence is TGTGCCAGCAGCTTAGGGACGACGAATTCACCCCTCCACTTT. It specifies CASSLGTTNSPLHF.

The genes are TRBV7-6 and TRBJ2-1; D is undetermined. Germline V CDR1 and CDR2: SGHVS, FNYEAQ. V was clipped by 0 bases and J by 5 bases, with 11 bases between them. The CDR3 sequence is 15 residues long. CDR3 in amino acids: CASSLAESRNNEQFF. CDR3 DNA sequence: TGTGCCAGCAGCTTAGCGGAATCACGAAACAATGAGCAGTTCTTC.

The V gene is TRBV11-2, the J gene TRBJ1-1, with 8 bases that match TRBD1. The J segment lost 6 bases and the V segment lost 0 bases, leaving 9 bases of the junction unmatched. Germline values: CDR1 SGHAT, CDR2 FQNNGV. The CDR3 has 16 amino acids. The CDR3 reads CASSLDRTGRTPEAFF. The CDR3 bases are TGTGCCAGCAGCTTAGATAGGACAGGGCGCACCCCTGAAGCTTTCTTT.

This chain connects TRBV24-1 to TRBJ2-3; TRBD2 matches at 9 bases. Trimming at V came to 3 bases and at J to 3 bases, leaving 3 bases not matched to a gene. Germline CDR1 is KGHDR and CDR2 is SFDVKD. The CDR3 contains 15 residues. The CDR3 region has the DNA TGTGCCACCAGTGATAGTAGCGGGAGAACAGATACGCAGTATTTT. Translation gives CATSDSSGRTDTQYF.

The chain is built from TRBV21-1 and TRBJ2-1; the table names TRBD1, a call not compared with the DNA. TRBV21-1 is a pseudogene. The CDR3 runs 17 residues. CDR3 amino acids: CASSTMFQGRTYNEQFF. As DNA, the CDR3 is TGTGCCAGCAGCACAATGTTTCAGGGGAGAACCTACAATGAGCAGTTCTTC.

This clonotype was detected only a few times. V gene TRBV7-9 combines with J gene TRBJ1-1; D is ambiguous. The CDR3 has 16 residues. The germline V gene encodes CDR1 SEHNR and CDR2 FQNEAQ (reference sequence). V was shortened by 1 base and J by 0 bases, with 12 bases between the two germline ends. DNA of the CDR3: TGTGCCAGCAGCTTAGATTCTATGTGGGTGAACACTGAAGCTTTCTTT. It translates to CASSLDSMWVNTEAFF.

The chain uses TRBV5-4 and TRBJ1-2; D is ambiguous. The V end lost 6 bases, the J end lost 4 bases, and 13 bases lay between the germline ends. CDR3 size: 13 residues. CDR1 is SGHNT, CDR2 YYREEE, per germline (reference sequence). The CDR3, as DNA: TGTGCCAGCACCGGAGAGGTGGGCTATGGCTACACCTTC. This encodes CASTGEVGYGYTF.

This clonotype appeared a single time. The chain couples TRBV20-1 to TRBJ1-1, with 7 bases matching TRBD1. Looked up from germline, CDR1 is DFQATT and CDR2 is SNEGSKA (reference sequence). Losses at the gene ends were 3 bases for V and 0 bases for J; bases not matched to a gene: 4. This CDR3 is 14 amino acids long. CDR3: CSARNRGLNTEAFF. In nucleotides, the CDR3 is TGCAGTGCTAGGAACAGGGGCCTGAACACTGAAGCTTTCTTT.

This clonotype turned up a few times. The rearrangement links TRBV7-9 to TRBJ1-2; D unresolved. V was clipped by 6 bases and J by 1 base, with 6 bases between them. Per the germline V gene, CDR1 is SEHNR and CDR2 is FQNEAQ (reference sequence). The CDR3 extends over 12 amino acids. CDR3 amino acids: CASSGLNYGYTF. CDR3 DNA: TGTGCCAGCAGTGGACTTAACTATGGCTACACCTTC.

The CDR3: CATSDSAQRETQYF. As DNA, the CDR3 is TGTGCCACCAGTGATTCGGCTCAAAGGGAGACCCAGTACTTC. The chain employs TRBV24-1 and TRBJ2-5; D remains unclear. CDR3 length: 14 residues. CDR1 is KGHDR, CDR2 SFDVKD, per germline. With 2 bases removed from V and 5 bases from J, the gap between germline ends came to 11 bases.

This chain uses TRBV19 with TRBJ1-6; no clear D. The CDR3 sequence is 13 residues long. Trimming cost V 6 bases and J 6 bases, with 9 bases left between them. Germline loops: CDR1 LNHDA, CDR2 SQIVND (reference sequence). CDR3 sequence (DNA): TGTGCCAGTAGGACAAGTATTAATTCACCCCTCCACTTT. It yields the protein CASRTSINSPLHF.

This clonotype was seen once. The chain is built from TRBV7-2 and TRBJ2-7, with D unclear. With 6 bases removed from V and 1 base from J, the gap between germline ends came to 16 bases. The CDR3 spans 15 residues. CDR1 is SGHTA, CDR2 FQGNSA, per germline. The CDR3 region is CASRLLEVTSYEQYF. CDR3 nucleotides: TGTGCCAGCAGACTTTTGGAAGTTACGTCCTACGAGCAGTACTTC.

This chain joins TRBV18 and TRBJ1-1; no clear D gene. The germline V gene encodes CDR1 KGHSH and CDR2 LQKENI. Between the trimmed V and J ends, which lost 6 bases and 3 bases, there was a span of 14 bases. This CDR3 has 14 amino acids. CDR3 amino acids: CASSQSIGDTEAFF. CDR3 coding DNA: TGTGCCAGCTCCCAATCGATCGGGGACACTGAAGCTTTCTTT.

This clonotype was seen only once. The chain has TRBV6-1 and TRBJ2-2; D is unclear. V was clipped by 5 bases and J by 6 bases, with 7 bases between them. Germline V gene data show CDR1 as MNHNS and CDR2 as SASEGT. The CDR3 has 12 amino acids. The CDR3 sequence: CASSNSPGELFF. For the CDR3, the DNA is TGTGCCAGCAGTAATAGTCCCGGGGAGCTGTTTTTT.

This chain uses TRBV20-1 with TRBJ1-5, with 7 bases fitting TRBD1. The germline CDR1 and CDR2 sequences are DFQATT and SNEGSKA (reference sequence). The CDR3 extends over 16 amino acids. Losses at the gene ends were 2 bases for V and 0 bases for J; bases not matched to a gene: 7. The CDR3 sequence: CSARPLQGISNQPQHF. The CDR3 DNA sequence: TGCAGTGCTAGACCTCTACAGGGGATTAGCAATCAGCCCCAGCATTTT.

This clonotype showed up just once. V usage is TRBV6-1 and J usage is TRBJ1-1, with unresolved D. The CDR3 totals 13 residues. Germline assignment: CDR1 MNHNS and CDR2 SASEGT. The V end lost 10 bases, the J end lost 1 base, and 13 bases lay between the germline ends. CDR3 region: CAISRGRNTEAFF. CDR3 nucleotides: TGTGCCATCTCCCGCGGCAGGAACACTGAAGCTTTCTTT.

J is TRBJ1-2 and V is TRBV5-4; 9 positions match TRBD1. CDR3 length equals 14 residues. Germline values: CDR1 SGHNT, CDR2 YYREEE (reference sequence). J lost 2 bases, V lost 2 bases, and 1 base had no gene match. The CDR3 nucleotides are TGTGCCAGCAGCTTAGGGACAGGGAACTATGGCTACACCTTC. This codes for CASSLGTGNYGYTF.

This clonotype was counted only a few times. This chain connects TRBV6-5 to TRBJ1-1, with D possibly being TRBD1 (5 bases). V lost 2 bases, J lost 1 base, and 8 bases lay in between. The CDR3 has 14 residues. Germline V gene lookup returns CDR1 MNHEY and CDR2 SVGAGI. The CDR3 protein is CASSYGAGNTEAFF. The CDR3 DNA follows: TGTGCCAGCAGTTACGGGGCAGGGAACACTGAAGCTTTCTTT.

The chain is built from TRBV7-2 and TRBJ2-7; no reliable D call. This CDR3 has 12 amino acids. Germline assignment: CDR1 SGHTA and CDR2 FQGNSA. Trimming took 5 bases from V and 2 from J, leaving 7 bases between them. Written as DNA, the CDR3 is TGTGCCAGCAGCATCCGGGCCTACGAGCAGTACTTC. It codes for CASSIRAYEQYF.

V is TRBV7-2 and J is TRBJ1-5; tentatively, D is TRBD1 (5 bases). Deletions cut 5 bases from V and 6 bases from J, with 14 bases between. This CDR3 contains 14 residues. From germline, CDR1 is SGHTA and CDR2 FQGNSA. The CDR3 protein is CASSPGLGGQPQHF. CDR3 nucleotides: TGTGCCAGCAGCCCGGGGCTGGGGGGTCAGCCCCAGCATTTT.

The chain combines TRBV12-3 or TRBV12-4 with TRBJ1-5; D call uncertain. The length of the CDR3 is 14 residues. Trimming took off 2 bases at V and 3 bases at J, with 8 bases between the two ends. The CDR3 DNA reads TGTGCCAGCAGTTTATCGGCCCTCAATCAGCCCCAGCATTTT. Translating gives CASSLSALNQPQHF.

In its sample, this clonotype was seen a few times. CDR3 coding DNA: TGCAGTGCTACGGGACAGATAAGCTCCTATAATTCACCCCTCCACTTT. This encodes CSATGQISSYNSPLHF. The chain joins TRBV20-1 to TRBJ1-6, with TRBD1 matching 7 bases. The trim removed 4 bases at V and 0 bases at J, leaving 6 bases unmatched. The germline gives CDR1 DFQATT, CDR2 SNEGSKA (reference sequence). This CDR3 is 16 amino acids long.

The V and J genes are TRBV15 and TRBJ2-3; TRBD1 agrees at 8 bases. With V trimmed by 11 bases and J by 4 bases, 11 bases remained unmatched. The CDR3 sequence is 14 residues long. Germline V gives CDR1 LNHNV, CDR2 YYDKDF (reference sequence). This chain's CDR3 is CAASQGVVADTQYF. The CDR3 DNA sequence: TGTGCCGCCTCACAGGGGGTTGTGGCAGATACGCAGTATTTT.

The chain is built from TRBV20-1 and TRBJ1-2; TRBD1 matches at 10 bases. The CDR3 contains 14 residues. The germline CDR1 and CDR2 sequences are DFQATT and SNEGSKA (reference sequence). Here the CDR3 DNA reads TGCAGCGTCCCCGGGACAGGGGCTAACTATGGCTACACCTTC. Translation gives CSVPGTGANYGYTF.

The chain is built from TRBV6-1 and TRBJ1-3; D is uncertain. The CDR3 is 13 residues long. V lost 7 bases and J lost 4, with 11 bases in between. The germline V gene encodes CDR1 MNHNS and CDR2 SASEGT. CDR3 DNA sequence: TGTGCCAGCATTTCCCCCGGAGGAAACACCATATATTTT. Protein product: CASISPGGNTIYF.

The CDR3 loop reads CASRNNSPLHF. CDR3 nucleotide sequence: TGTGCCAGCAGGAATAATTCACCCCTCCACTTT. This chain uses TRBV27 with TRBJ1-6; D call uncertain. The CDR3 loop spans 11 amino acids. Looked up from germline, CDR1 is MNHEY and CDR2 is SMNVEV (reference sequence). Deletions cut 6 bases from V and 5 bases from J, with 2 bases between.

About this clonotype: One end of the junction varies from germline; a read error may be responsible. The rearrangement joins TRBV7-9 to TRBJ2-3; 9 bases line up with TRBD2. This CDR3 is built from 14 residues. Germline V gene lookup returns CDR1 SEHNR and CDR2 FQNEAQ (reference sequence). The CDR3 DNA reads TGTGCCAGCAGCCTAGCGGGACTCACAGATACGCAGTATTTT. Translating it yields CASSLAGLTDTQYF.